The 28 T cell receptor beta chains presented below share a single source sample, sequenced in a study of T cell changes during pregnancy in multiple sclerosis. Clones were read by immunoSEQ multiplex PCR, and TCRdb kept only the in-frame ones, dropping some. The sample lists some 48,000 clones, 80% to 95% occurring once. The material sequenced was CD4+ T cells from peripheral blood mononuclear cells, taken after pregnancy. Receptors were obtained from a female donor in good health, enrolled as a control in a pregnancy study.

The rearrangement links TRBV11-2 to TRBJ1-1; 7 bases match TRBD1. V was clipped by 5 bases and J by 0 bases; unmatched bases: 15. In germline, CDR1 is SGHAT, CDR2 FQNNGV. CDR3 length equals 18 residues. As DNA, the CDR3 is TGTGCCAGCAGCGACCTGAAATTGCCGGGACAGCTGAACACTGAAGCTTTCTTT. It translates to CASSDLKLPGQLNTEAFF.

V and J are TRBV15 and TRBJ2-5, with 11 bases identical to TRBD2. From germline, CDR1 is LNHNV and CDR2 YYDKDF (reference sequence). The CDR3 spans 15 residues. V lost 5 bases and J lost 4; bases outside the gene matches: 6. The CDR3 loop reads CATSGVSGGAETQYF. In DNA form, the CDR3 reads TGTGCCACCAGCGGAGTTAGCGGGGGGGCAGAGACCCAGTACTTC.

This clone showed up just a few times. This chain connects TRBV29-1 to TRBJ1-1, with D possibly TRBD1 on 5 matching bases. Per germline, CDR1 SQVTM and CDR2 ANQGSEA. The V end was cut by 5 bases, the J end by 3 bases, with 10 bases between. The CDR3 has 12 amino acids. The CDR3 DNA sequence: TGCAGCGTTCACGACAGTTACACTGAAGCTTTCTTT. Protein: CSVHDSYTEAFF.

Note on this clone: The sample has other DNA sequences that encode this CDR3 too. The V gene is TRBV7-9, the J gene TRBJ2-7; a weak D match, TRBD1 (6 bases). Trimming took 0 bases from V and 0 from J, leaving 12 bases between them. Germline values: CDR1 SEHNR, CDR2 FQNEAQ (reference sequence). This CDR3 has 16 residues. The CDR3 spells CASSLARTVTSYEQYF. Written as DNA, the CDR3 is TGTGCCAGCAGCTTAGCGCGGACAGTGACCTCCTACGAGCAGTACTTC.

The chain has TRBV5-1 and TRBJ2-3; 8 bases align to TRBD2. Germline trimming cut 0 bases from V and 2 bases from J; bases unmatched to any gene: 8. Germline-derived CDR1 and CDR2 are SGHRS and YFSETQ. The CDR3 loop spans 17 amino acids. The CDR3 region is CASSLVPAGGTTDTQYF. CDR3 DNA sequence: TGCGCCAGCAGCTTGGTTCCCGCGGGGGGTACCACAGATACGCAGTATTTT. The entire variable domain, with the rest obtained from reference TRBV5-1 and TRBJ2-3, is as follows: KAGVTQTPRYLIKTRGQQVTLSCSPISGHRSVSWYQQTPGQGLQFLFEYFSETQRNKGNFPGRFSGRQFSNSRSEMNVSTLELGDSALYLCASSLVPAGGTTDTQYFGPGTRLTVL.

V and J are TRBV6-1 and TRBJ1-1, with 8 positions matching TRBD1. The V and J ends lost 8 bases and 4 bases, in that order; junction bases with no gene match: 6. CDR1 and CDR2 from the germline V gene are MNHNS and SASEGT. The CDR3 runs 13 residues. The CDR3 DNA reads TGTGCCAGCCGACAGGGGTTTGGCACTGAAGCTTTCTTT. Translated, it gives CASRQGFGTEAFF.

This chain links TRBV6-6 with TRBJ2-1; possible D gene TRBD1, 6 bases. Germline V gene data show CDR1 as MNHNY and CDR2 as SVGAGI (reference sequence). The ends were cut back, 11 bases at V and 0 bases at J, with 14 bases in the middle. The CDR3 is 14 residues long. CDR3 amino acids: CAATKGDSYNEQFF. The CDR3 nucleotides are TGTGCCGCCACCAAGGGGGACTCCTACAATGAGCAGTTCTTC.

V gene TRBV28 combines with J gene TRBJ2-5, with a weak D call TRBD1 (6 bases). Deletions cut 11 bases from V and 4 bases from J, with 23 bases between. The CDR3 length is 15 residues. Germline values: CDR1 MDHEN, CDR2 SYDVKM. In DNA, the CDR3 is TGTGCCGTCGTGGGGGCGCGCCCGGCCCCAGAGACCCAGTACTTC. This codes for CAVVGARPAPETQYF.

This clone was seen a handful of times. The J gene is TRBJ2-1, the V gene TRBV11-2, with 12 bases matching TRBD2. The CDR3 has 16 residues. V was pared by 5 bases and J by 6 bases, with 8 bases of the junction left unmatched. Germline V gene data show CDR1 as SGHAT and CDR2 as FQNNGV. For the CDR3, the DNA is TGTGCCAGCAGCCAGCGACTAGCGGGGGACTCCAATGAGCAGTTCTTC. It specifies CASSQRLAGDSNEQFF.

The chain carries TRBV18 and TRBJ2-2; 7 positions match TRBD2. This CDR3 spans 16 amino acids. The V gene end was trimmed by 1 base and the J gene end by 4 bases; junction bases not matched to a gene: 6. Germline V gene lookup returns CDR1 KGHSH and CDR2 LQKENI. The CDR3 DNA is TGTGCCAGCTCACCACTCCAACTAGCGAGCACCGGGGAGCTGTTTTTT. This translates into CASSPLQLASTGELFF.

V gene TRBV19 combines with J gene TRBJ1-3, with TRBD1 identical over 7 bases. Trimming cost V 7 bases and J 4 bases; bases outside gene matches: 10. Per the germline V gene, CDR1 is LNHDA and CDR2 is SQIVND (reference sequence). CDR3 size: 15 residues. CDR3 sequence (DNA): TGTGCCAGTATGCTCCCAGGGGGATACGGAAACACCATATATTTT. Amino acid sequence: CASMLPGGYGNTIYF.

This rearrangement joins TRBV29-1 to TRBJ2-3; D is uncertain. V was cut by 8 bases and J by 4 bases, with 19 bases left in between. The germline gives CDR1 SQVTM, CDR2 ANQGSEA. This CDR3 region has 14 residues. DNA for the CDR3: TGCAGCACCCGATCCTCCTCCCGGGCAGATACGCAGTATTTT. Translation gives CSTRSSSRADTQYF.

This chain's CDR3 is CASRDTSTQNQPQHF. DNA for the CDR3: TGTGCCAGCAGGGACACATCCACCCAGAATCAGCCCCAGCATTTT. V is TRBV6-1 and J is TRBJ1-5, with D perhaps TRBD1 (5 bases). V was trimmed by 6 bases and J by 4 bases, leaving 16 bases between them. This CDR3 spans 15 amino acids. The germline V gene has CDR1 MNHNS and CDR2 SASEGT.

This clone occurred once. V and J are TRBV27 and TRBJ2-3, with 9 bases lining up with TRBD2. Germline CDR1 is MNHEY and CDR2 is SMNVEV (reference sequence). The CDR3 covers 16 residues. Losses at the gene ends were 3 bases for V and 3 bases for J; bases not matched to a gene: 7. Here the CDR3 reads CASSLAGGRFTDTQYF. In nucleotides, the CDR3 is TGTGCCAGCAGTTTGGCGGGAGGGCGATTTACAGATACGCAGTATTTT.

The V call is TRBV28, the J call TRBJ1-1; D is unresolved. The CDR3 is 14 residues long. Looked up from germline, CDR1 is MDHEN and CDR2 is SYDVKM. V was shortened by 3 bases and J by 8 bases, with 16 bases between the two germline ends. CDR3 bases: TGTGCCAGCAGTTTTACCCGGGAGGGCCCGGAAGCTTTCTTT. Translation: CASSFTREGPEAFF.

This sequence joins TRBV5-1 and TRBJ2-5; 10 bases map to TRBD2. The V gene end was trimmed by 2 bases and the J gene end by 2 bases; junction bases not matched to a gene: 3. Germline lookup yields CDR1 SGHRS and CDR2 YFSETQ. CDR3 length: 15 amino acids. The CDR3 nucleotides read TGCGCCAGCAGCTTTAGTAGCGGGGGGCAAGAGACCCAGTACTTC. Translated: CASSFSSGGQETQYF.

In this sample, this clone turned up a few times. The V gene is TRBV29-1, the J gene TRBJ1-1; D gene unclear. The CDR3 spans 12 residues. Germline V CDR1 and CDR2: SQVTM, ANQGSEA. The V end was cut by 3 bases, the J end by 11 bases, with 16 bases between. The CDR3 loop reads CSVDSRSGEAFF. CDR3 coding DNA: TGCAGCGTTGATAGCAGATCCGGGGAGGCTTTCTTT.

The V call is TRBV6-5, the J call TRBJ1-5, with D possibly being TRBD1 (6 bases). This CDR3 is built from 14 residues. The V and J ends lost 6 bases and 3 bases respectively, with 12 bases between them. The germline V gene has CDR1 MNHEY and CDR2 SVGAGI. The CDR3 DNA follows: TGTGCCAGCAGCGAAGACAGGATCAATCAGCCCCAGCATTTT. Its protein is CASSEDRINQPQHF.

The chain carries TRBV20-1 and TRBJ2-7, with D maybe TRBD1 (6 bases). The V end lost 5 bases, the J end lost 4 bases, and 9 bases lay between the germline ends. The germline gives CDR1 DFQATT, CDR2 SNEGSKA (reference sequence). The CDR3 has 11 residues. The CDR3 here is CSARTGYEQYF. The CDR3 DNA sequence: TGCAGTGCTCGAACAGGGTACGAGCAGTACTTC.

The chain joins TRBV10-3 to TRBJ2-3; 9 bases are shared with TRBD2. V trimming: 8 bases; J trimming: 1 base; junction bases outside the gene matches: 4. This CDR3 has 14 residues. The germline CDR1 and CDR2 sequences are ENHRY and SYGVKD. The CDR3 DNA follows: TGTGCCATCGCCGCTAGCGGGGGCACAGATACGCAGTATTTT. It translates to CAIAASGGTDTQYF.

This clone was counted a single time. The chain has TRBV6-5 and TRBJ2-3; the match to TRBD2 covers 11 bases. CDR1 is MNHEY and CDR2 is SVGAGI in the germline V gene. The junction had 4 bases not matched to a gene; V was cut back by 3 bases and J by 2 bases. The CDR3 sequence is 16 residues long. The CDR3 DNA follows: TGTGCCAGCAGTTATATAGCGGGGGGGCCCACAGATACGCAGTATTTT. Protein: CASSYIAGGPTDTQYF.

The CDR3 reads CASTLSLAGDNEQFF. In nucleotides, the CDR3 is TGCGCCAGCACACTATCTCTAGCGGGAGACAATGAGCAGTTCTTC. The chain uses TRBV5-1 and TRBJ2-1; TRBD2 aligns across 10 bases. The V gene's germline CDR1 is SGHRS and CDR2 YFSETQ. With 6 bases clipped from V and 5 bases from J, the junction kept 8 bases outside the gene matches. The CDR3 runs 15 residues.

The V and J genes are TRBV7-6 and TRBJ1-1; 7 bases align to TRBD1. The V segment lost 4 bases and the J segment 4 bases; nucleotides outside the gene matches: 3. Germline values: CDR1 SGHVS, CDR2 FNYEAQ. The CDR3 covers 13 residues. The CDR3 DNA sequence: TGTGCCAGCAGCTGGGACAGTGCCACTGAAGCTTTCTTT. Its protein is CASSWDSATEAFF.

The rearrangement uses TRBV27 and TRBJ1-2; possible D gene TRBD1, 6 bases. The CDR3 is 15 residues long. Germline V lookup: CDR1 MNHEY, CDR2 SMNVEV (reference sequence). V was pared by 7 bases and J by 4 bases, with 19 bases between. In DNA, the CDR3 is TGTGCCAGCACATTCCGGGCAGGGGTGGGCTATGGCTACACCTTC. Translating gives CASTFRAGVGYGYTF.

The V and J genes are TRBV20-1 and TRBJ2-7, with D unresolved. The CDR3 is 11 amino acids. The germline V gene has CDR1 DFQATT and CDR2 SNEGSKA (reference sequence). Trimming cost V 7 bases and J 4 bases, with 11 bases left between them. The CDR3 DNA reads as TGCAGTGTCGGTGGTTTATACGAGCAGTACTTC. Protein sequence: CSVGGLYEQYF.

CDR3 residues: CASSSGTSISETQYF. DNA for the CDR3: TGCGCCAGCAGCTCCGGGACTAGCATATCGGAGACCCAGTACTTC. This chain uses TRBV5-1 with TRBJ2-5; 9 nucleotides line up with TRBD2. The J segment lost 5 bases and the V segment lost 3 bases, leaving 8 bases of the junction unmatched. CDR3 size: 15 residues. Looked up from germline, CDR1 is SGHRS and CDR2 is YFSETQ.

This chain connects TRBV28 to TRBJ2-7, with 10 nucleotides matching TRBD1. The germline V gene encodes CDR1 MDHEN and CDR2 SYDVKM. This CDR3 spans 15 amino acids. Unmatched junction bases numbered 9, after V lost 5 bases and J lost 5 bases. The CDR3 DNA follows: TGTGCCAGCAGTCCTGTCCGGGACAGGGGAAACGAGCAGTACTTC. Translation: CASSPVRDRGNEQYF.

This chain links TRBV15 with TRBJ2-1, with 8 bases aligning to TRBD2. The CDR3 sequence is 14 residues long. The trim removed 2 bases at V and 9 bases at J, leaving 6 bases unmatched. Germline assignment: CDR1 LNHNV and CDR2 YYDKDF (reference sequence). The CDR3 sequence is CATSRPGSGIEQFF. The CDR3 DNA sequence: TGTGCCACCAGCAGACCCGGTAGCGGGATTGAGCAGTTCTTC.